These 20 T cell receptor beta chains were all obtained from the same sample, sequenced in a study of shared clonotypes between healthy human individuals. Method: immunoSEQ multiplex PCR; TCRdb's copy keeps in-frame clones and lacks some. Of roughly 660,000 clones listed, about 90% are singletons. The sequencing input was memory CD8+ T cells from PBMCs. Subset here: CD45RO+ cells pooled with CCR7-negative TemRA cells. These receptors all come from a man aged 18 to 30 in good health. Some clones in this sample may be carry-over from other donors' samples.

The gene calls are TRBV21-1 and TRBJ2-7; the table gives TRBD2 as D, unverified against the DNA. TRBV21-1 is a recognized pseudogene. This CDR3 is built from 15 residues. The CDR3 loop reads CASSIFSVVVPAQYF. Written as DNA, the CDR3 is TGTGCCAGCAGCATTTTTAGTGTCGTCGTCCCCGCCCAGTACTTC.

The gene calls are TRBV10-3 and TRBJ2-2; 9 positions match TRBD1. The CDR3 has 13 residues. Germline CDR1 is ENHRY and CDR2 is SYGVKD. The ends lost 10 bases at V and 5 bases at J; junction bases unmatched: 5. In nucleotides, the CDR3 is TGTGCCACACAGGGGGCGTCGACCGGGGAGCTGTTTTTT. Its translation is CATQGASTGELFF.

V is TRBV9 and J is TRBJ2-5, with 8 bases lining up with TRBD2. Looked up from germline, CDR1 is SGDLS and CDR2 is YYNGEE. V was pared by 6 bases and J by 5 bases, with 9 bases of the junction left unmatched. The CDR3 consists of 14 residues. Here the CDR3 reads CASNPSGRSETQYF. Here the CDR3 DNA reads TGTGCCAGCAATCCCAGCGGGAGAAGTGAGACCCAGTACTTC.

The V gene is TRBV9, the J gene TRBJ1-1; D is uncertain. The germline V gene has CDR1 SGDLS and CDR2 YYNGEE. The CDR3 consists of 14 residues. The V end was cut by 1 base, the J end by 2 bases, with 9 bases between. CDR3 region: CASSVRGVNTEAFF. The DNA of the CDR3 is TGTGCCAGCAGCGTACGTGGGGTTAACACTGAAGCTTTCTTT.

The chain has TRBV29-1 and TRBJ1-2, with 7 bases fitting TRBD1. The J segment lost 2 bases and the V segment lost 6 bases, leaving 9 bases of the junction unmatched. CDR1 is SQVTM, CDR2 ANQGSEA, per germline. This CDR3 contains 14 residues. The CDR3 loop is CSVESTGLNYGYTF. In DNA, the CDR3 is TGCAGCGTCGAGTCGACAGGGTTAAACTATGGCTACACCTTC.

The chain combines TRBV11-1 with TRBJ2-7; 12 bases agree with TRBD2. The V and J ends lost 6 bases and 2 bases, in that order; junction bases with no gene match: 5. The germline V gene has CDR1 SGHAT and CDR2 FQDESV (reference sequence). The CDR3 has 15 residues. The CDR3 DNA follows: TGTGCCAGCAGTACGACTAGCGGGAGCGCCTACGAGCAGTACTTC. Translating it yields CASSTTSGSAYEQYF.

This clone was found a few times. V gene TRBV7-8 combines with J gene TRBJ1-2, with 8 bases lining up with TRBD1. Per germline, CDR1 SGHVS and CDR2 FQNEAQ. V lost 2 bases and J lost 6; bases outside the gene matches: 14. CDR3 size: 17 residues. DNA for the CDR3: TGTGCCAGCAGCTTATTTTTATTGGGGCAGGGGGCTGATGGCTACACCTTC. This encodes CASSLFLLGQGADGYTF.

The chain has TRBV9 and TRBJ1-4, with 7 nucleotides matching TRBD1. V was pared by 3 bases and J by 2 bases, with 7 bases of the junction left unmatched. Germline loops: CDR1 SGDLS, CDR2 YYNGEE. There are 16 residues in the CDR3. The CDR3 here is CASSEQGRGTNEKLFF. The CDR3 DNA reads as TGTGCCAGCAGCGAACAGGGGAGGGGTACTAATGAAAAACTGTTTTTT. Together with reference TRBV9 and TRBJ1-4, the CDR3 gives the full variable domain: DSGVTQTPKHLITATGQRVTLRCSPRSGDLSVYWYQQSLDQGLQFLIQYYNGEERAKGNILERFSAQQFPDLHSELNLSSLELGDSALYFCASSEQGRGTNEKLFFGSGTQLSVL.

The rearrangement joins TRBV11-2 to TRBJ2-1, with TRBD2 matching over 16 bases. CDR1 and CDR2 from the germline V gene are SGHAT and FQNNGV. The CDR3 contains 15 residues. V gave up 6 bases and J gave up 5 bases; unmatched junction bases: 1. The CDR3 region is CASRGTSGRDNEQFF. In DNA form, the CDR3 reads TGTGCCAGCAGGGGGACTAGCGGGAGGGACAATGAGCAGTTCTTC.

In this sample, this clone turned up a few times. V usage is TRBV15 and J usage is TRBJ2-1, with D perhaps matching TRBD2 (6 bases). V lost 2 bases, J lost 8 bases, and 16 bases lay in between. Germline V lookup: CDR1 LNHNV, CDR2 YYDKDF (reference sequence). The CDR3 sequence is 15 residues long. CDR3 sequence: CATSRLATPLDEQFF. The CDR3 bases are TGTGCCACCAGCAGACTAGCGACTCCACTGGATGAGCAGTTCTTC.

This clone appeared once. The chain recombines TRBV30 with TRBJ2-1; D gene ambiguous. Germline-derived CDR1 and CDR2 are GTSNPN and SVGIG (reference sequence). CDR3 length equals 13 residues. Trimming removed 4 bases at V and 2 bases at J, with 9 bases between. CDR3 residues: CAWTLGTYNEQFF. Here the CDR3 DNA reads TGTGCCTGGACCCTGGGTACCTACAATGAGCAGTTCTTC.

The CDR3 coding sequence is TGTGCCAGCAGCCCATACAGGGAGGCATATGGCTACACCTTC. Amino acids: CASSPYREAYGYTF. This sequence joins TRBV13 and TRBJ1-2; perhaps TRBD1 as D (6 bases). Germline values: CDR1 PRHDT, CDR2 FYEKMQ (reference sequence). The CDR3 is made up of 14 amino acids. Between the trimmed V and J ends, which lost 5 bases and 5 bases, there was a span of 15 bases.

There are many counts of this clone. The chain recombines TRBV9 with TRBJ2-1, with 10 bases that match TRBD2. With 4 bases clipped from V and 6 bases from J, the junction kept 7 bases outside the gene matches. Germline V lookup: CDR1 SGDLS, CDR2 YYNGEE. The CDR3 is 15 amino acids. CDR3 loop: CASSPSGSPSNEQFF. CDR3 nucleotide sequence: TGTGCCAGCAGCCCTAGCGGGAGTCCCTCCAATGAGCAGTTCTTC. The full variable domain, its missing parts supplied by reference TRBV9 and TRBJ2-1, is DSGVTQTPKHLITATGQRVTLRCSPRSGDLSVYWYQQSLDQGLQFLIQYYNGEERAKGNILERFSAQQFPDLHSELNLSSLELGDSALYFCASSPSGSPSNEQFFGPGTRLTVL.

The genes are TRBV9 and TRBJ2-1; 10 positions match TRBD1. J was trimmed by 10 bases and V by 1 base; bases with no gene match: 5. Germline V CDR1 and CDR2: SGDLS, YYNGEE. CDR3 length equals 14 residues. CDR3 sequence reads: CASSVPDRGHEQFF. In DNA form, the CDR3 reads TGTGCCAGCAGCGTACCAGACAGGGGGCACGAGCAGTTCTTC.

The chain combines TRBV27 with TRBJ2-7; D gene unclear. Germline V lookup: CDR1 MNHEY, CDR2 SMNVEV (reference sequence). The CDR3 sequence is 16 residues long. V was pared by 0 bases and J by 0 bases, with 12 bases between. The CDR3 spells CASSLSLTFSSYEQYF. The CDR3 nucleotides read TGTGCCAGCAGTTTATCGCTGACGTTCAGCTCCTACGAGCAGTACTTC.

The chain links TRBV28 to TRBJ2-6; D uncertain. The V end was cut by 2 bases, the J end by 0 bases, with 8 bases between. This CDR3 has 16 amino acids. The germline V gene has CDR1 MDHEN and CDR2 SYDVKM. CDR3 sequence (DNA): TGTGCCAGCAGTTTAAGGCAGTTCTCTGGGGCCAACGTCCTGACTTTC. It is translated as CASSLRQFSGANVLTF.

This chain links TRBV30 with TRBJ1-6, with D unresolved. Germline CDR1 GTSNPN, CDR2 SVGIG (reference sequence). This CDR3 has 20 amino acids. Trimming took 0 bases from V and 7 from J, leaving 28 bases between them. The CDR3 DNA reads TGTGCCTGGAGTGTACAGTCCGTCTCCCTGAAGTTCGTGGGAAATTCACCCCTCCACTTT. It codes for CAWSVQSVSLKFVGNSPLHF.

This chain uses TRBV7-9 with TRBJ2-1; perhaps D is TRBD1 or TRBD2 (6 bases each). The ends were cut back, 5 bases at V and 6 bases at J, with 17 bases in the middle. The CDR3 length is 15 residues. Germline loops: CDR1 SEHNR, CDR2 FQNEAQ (reference sequence). This CDR3 is CASSQEGGWGNEQFF. CDR3 DNA: TGTGCCAGCAGCCAAGAGGGGGGCTGGGGCAATGAGCAGTTCTTC.

The chain links TRBV27 to TRBJ2-7, with 9 bases lining up with TRBD1. The CDR3 runs to 14 residues. The V gene's germline CDR1 is MNHEY and CDR2 SMNVEV (reference sequence). Trimming at V came to 7 bases and at J to 5 bases, leaving 9 bases not matched to a gene. Here the CDR3 reads CASMQLGQGHEQYF. The CDR3 DNA reads as TGTGCCAGCATGCAACTGGGACAGGGCCACGAGCAGTACTTC.

The chain combines TRBV5-1 with TRBJ2-1; TRBD2 matches 12 bases. The J segment lost 7 bases and the V segment lost 7 bases, leaving 3 bases of the junction unmatched. Germline assignment: CDR1 SGHRS and CDR2 YFSETQ. CDR3 size: 13 residues. CDR3 amino acids: CASGLAGSNEQFF. The CDR3 coding sequence is TGCGCCAGCGGACTAGCGGGATCAAATGAGCAGTTCTTC.